The rows below give T cell receptor beta chains drawn from one sample of a study of T cell repertoires in cytomegalovirus infection. The antigens of these receptors remain unknown. From the reads, TCRdb called clonotypes with MiXCR, one entry per CDR3 protein. The sample has 60,000 to 85,000 distinct CDR3 sequences, 20% to 25% seen once; the top ten hold around 77%. The sample comprised PBMCs, sequenced either directly or after in vitro stimulation (not recorded which). The source of these receptors is a human donor in good health (CMV status not recorded). Some clones in this sample may be carry-over from other donors' samples. The CDR3 runs from the conserved cysteine through the conserved F or W. The D gene is left open where the match is weak.

v_call: TRBV7-6
d_call: .
cdr3_aa: CASSPGVDRYQHF

v_call: TRBV7-2
d_call: TRBD2
cdr3_aa: CASSPVGGRAADTQYF

v_call: TRBV7-6
d_call: TRBD2
cdr3_aa: CASSLAPFSGANNEQFF

v_call: TRBV6-2/TRBV6-3
d_call: .
cdr3_aa: CASSYGQRQEQFF

v_call: TRBV29-1
d_call: .
cdr3_aa: CSVDKAGVGEQYF

v_call: TRBV19
d_call: TRBD2
cdr3_aa: CASSIDLASGSLEQFF

v_call: TRBV12-3/TRBV12-4
d_call: .
cdr3_aa: CASSLWQPNTEAFF

v_call: TRBV11-2
d_call: TRBD2
cdr3_aa: CASSLGLAGGAYNEQFF

v_call: TRBV7-7
d_call: TRBD2
cdr3_aa: CASSPLAGATRGEQFF

v_call: TRBV24-1
d_call: .
cdr3_aa: CATSRGPSDQPQHF

v_call: TRBV5-5
d_call: .
cdr3_aa: CASSIQGHQPQHF

v_call: TRBV23-1
d_call: .
cdr3_aa: CASSQMGGKDTEAFF

v_call: TRBV7-9
d_call: .
cdr3_aa: CASGGIQFF

v_call: TRBV20-1
d_call: .
cdr3_aa: CSARERGSYNEQFF

v_call: TRBV7-9
d_call: TRBD2
cdr3_aa: CASSLGLAGDEQFF

v_call: TRBV4-1
d_call: TRBD1
cdr3_aa: CASSPKDRVYEQYF

v_call: TRBV7-9
d_call: TRBD1
cdr3_aa: CASSLSLTGGGEKLFF

v_call: TRBV4-2
d_call: .
cdr3_aa: CASSQEWRAPDTQYF

v_call: TRBV4-1
d_call: .
cdr3_aa: CASSQERATSSYNEQFF

v_call: TRBV7-2
d_call: TRBD2
cdr3_aa: CASSSGTSGTGSYNEQFF

v_call: TRBV12-3/TRBV12-4
d_call: .
cdr3_aa: CASSPQSTGELVF

v_call: TRBV7-9
d_call: TRBD1
cdr3_aa: CASSRVTGYSYTF

v_call: TRBV3-1
d_call: .
cdr3_aa: CASSSLAGSSYNEQFF

v_call: TRBV23-1
d_call: .
cdr3_aa: CASPASRGLNSPLHF

v_call: TRBV5-1
d_call: .
cdr3_aa: CASSWLGTPGPGNTIYF

v_call: TRBV7-8
d_call: .
cdr3_aa: CASSSDRSNQPQHF

v_call: TRBV19
d_call: TRBD1
cdr3_aa: CASSIGTGLSGANVLTF

v_call: TRBV7-2
d_call: TRBD1
cdr3_aa: CASSLQGAVYNEQFF

v_call: TRBV6-6
d_call: TRBD2
cdr3_aa: CASSYVREGEQYF

v_call: TRBV7-9
d_call: .
cdr3_aa: CASSFWGKNTEAFF

v_call: TRBV10-3
d_call: TRBD1
cdr3_aa: CATKLDRGSTDTQYF

v_call: TRBV7-2
d_call: TRBD2
cdr3_aa: CASSTILAGWPYEQYF

v_call: TRBV11-2
d_call: TRBD2
cdr3_aa: CASSLRLAGGAYEQYF

v_call: TRBV7-2
d_call: .
cdr3_aa: CASSLAGSLETQYF

v_call: TRBV7-9
d_call: .
cdr3_aa: CASSPGGETF

v_call: TRBV12-3/TRBV12-4
d_call: .
cdr3_aa: CASSYRARGQPQHF

v_call: TRBV6-2/TRBV6-3
d_call: TRBD2
cdr3_aa: CASSSPWEGYNEQFF

v_call: TRBV14
d_call: TRBD1
cdr3_aa: CASSQDQGGPYNEQFF

v_call: TRBV7-2
d_call: .
cdr3_aa: CASSPHVDRSGELFF

v_call: TRBV6-2/TRBV6-3
d_call: .
cdr3_aa: CASSRQGGQPQHF

v_call: TRBV7-6
d_call: TRBD1
cdr3_aa: CASSQRQGPGNTIYF